The 24 T cell receptor beta chains reported below all come from one sample, sequenced in a study of cytomegalovirus exposure and HLA in healthy donors. Researchers ran the PCR with 60 Vbeta and 13 Jbeta primers. TCRdb's table, derived via immunoSEQ multiplex PCR, lists solely in-frame clones and lacks some. The sample gives about 200,000 clones, 82% of which show up once; around 2.7% is in the top ten. The material sequenced was PBMCs. The receptors come from a woman aged 40 to 55 in good health and CMV-seronegative.

The chain joins TRBV27 to TRBJ2-7; 7 bases align to TRBD1. This CDR3 region has 15 residues. Trimming took 4 bases from V and 6 from J; bases not matched to a gene: 12. CDR1 is MNHEY, CDR2 SMNVEV, per germline (reference sequence). CDR3 sequence (DNA): TGTGCCAGCAGTTATCAACAGGGGACGCTTCGCGAGCAGTACTTC. It encodes CASSYQQGTLREQYF.

The chain recombines TRBV7-9 with TRBJ2-1, with 7 nucleotides matching TRBD2. The CDR3 consists of 16 residues. Germline loops: CDR1 SEHNR, CDR2 FQNEAQ (reference sequence). V was clipped by 5 bases and J by 7 bases; unmatched bases: 14. DNA of the CDR3: TGTGCCAGCAGCCCCCGGGGAAAAGCGGGAATAAATGAGCAGTTCTTC. It specifies CASSPRGKAGINEQFF.

The chain recombines TRBV2 with TRBJ1-2, with D possibly being TRBD1 (5 bases). The CDR3 contains 12 residues. Germline V CDR1 and CDR2: SNHLY, FYNNEI. V lost 6 bases and J lost 1, with 6 bases in between. CDR3 in amino acids: CASRDSNYGYTF. The CDR3 coding sequence is TGTGCCAGCAGAGACAGTAACTATGGCTACACCTTC.

The gene calls are TRBV4-2 and TRBJ1-2; D is unclear. Germline lookup yields CDR1 LGHNA and CDR2 YNFKEQ. This CDR3 region has 12 residues. V was trimmed by 1 base and J by 8 bases, leaving 8 bases between them. CDR3 protein: CASSQAAHGYTF. The CDR3 coding sequence is TGTGCCAGCAGCCAAGCAGCGCACGGCTACACCTTC.

This chain links TRBV6-1 with TRBJ2-7, with TRBD1 as a possible D gene (6 bases). CDR3 length: 15 residues. Trimming pared 3 bases from V and 3 bases from J, leaving 15 bases between. Per the germline V gene, CDR1 is MNHNS and CDR2 is SASEGT. CDR3 in DNA: TGTGCCAGCAGTGATTCAGGGACACGCGACTACGAGCAGTACTTC. This encodes CASSDSGTRDYEQYF.

The chain is built from TRBV11-2 and TRBJ1-2, with TRBD1 matching over 10 bases. J gave up 4 bases and V 6 bases, and 5 bases lay outside the gene matches. The CDR3 has 14 residues. Germline lookup yields CDR1 SGHAT and CDR2 FQNNGV. The CDR3 coding sequence is TGTGCCAGCAGGACGGGACAGGGGTTCTATGGCTACACCTTC. Translating it yields CASRTGQGFYGYTF.

The chain has TRBV2 and TRBJ2-3; no clear D. Germline assignment: CDR1 SNHLY and CDR2 FYNNEI. V was trimmed by 6 bases and J by 3 bases, leaving 13 bases between them. The CDR3 sequence is 14 residues long. CDR3 DNA sequence: TGTGCCAGCAGCTTAATTGGGCGAACAGATACGCAGTATTTT. As protein: CASSLIGRTDTQYF.

The CDR3 sequence is CASSERLTGGGSWIEPLHF. CDR3 DNA: TGTGCCAGCAGTGAACGGTTAACCGGGGGTGGGAGTTGGATAGAACCCCTCCACTTT. The chain carries TRBV6-1 and TRBJ1-6; possibly TRBD1 for D (5 bases). CDR3 length equals 19 residues. CDR1 is MNHNS and CDR2 is SASEGT in the germline V gene. Trimming took 2 bases from V and 12 from J, leaving 29 bases between them.

This sequence joins TRBV27 and TRBJ2-3, with 8 nucleotides matching TRBD1. Germline CDR1 is MNHEY and CDR2 is SMNVEV (reference sequence). There are 18 residues in the CDR3. J gave up 4 bases and V 4 bases, and 16 bases lay outside the gene matches. DNA for the CDR3: TGTGCCAGCAGTTCCCTTCTAAGAGGACAGGGCGCCCCAGATACGCAGTATTTT. Translation gives CASSSLLRGQGAPDTQYF.

This clone has a handful of counts. J is TRBJ2-2 and V is TRBV28; 8 bases map to TRBD2. Germline CDR1 is MDHEN and CDR2 is SYDVKM. This CDR3 contains 15 residues. J lost 7 bases, V lost 4 bases, and 8 bases had no gene match. The DNA for the CDR3 is TGTGCCAGCAGTTACCACGGGGGGGCTGTCGGGGAGCTGTTTTTT. Encoded protein: CASSYHGGAVGELFF.

Comments on this clone: One end of the junction varies from germline; a read error may be responsible. The gene calls are TRBV11-3 and TRBJ2-2, with 8 bases matching TRBD2. CDR3 length: 18 residues. Germline assignment: CDR1 SGHNT and CDR2 YENEEA. The CDR3 region has the DNA TGTGCCAGCAGCCTAGAACGATTGGCGGGAGGAGGCACCGGGGAGCTGTTTTTT. Translated, it gives CASSLERLAGGGTGELFF. Drawing the rest from reference TRBV11-3 and TRBJ2-2, the complete variable domain is EAGVVQSPRYKIIEKKQPVAFWCNPISGHNTLYWYLQNLGQGPELLIRYENEEAVDDSQLPKDRFSAERLKGVDSTLKIQPAELGDSAVYLCASSLERLAGGGTGELFFGEGSRLTVL.

J is TRBJ2-1 and V is TRBV19; a weak D match, TRBD1 (5 bases). Trimming removed 7 bases at V and 10 bases at J, with 17 bases between. Germline-derived CDR1 and CDR2 are LNHDA and SQIVND (reference sequence). The CDR3 extends over 13 amino acids. The CDR3 here is CASNRGGFVEQFF. The CDR3 DNA reads TGTGCCAGTAATAGGGGCGGATTCGTAGAGCAGTTCTTC.

The chain uses TRBV30 and TRBJ1-5; D possibly corresponds to TRBD1 (5 bases). Germline CDR1 reads GTSNPN; CDR2 reads SVGIG (reference sequence). The CDR3 contains 16 residues. V lost 0 bases, J lost 0 bases, and 12 bases lay in between. The CDR3 protein is CAWSVSGRHSNQPQHF. CDR3 DNA sequence: TGTGCCTGGAGTGTTTCAGGGCGCCATAGCAATCAGCCCCAGCATTTT.

Turning to this clone: Mismatch with germline at one junction end may stem from a read error. The CDR3 is CAWGGEGPGELLF. The DNA of the CDR3 is TGTGCCTGGGGGGGGGAGGGCCCCGGGGAGCTGCTTTTT. The rearrangement uses TRBV30 and TRBJ2-2; 7 bases match TRBD2. CDR1 is GTSNPN, CDR2 SVGIG, per germline (reference sequence). CDR3 length: 13 residues. The entire variable domain, with the rest obtained from reference TRBV30 and TRBJ2-2, is as follows: SQTIHQWPATLVQPVGSPLSLECTVEGTSNPNLYWYRQAAGRGLQLLFYSVGIGQISSEVPQNLSASRPQDRQFILSSKKLLLSDSGFYLCAWGGEGPGELLFGEGSRLTVL.

The rearrangement uses TRBV11-2 and TRBJ1-5; possible D gene TRBD1, 6 bases. The CDR3 totals 16 residues. V was shortened by 5 bases and J by 2 bases, with 16 bases between the two germline ends. Germline lookup yields CDR1 SGHAT and CDR2 FQNNGV. The CDR3 loop reads CASSPAGERGNQPQHF. As DNA, the CDR3 is TGTGCCAGCAGCCCTGCAGGGGAAAGGGGCAATCAGCCCCAGCATTTT. Looking up the rest from reference TRBV11-2 and TRBJ1-5 gives the full variable domain: EAGVAQSPRYKIIEKRQSVAFWCNPISGHATLYWYQQILGQGPKLLIQFQNNGVVDDSQLPKDRFSAERLKGVDSTLKIQPAKLEDSAVYLCASSPAGERGNQPQHFGDGTRLSIL.

V gene TRBV28 combines with J gene TRBJ1-2; D ambiguous. This CDR3 has 14 residues. V was trimmed by 1 base and J by 8 bases, leaving 14 bases between them. From germline, CDR1 is MDHEN and CDR2 SYDVKM. Here the CDR3 DNA reads TGTGCCAGCAGTTTATATACCGACCGGCGGGGCTACACCTTC. Translation gives CASSLYTDRRGYTF.

The chain uses TRBV19 and TRBJ1-1, with 11 nucleotides matching TRBD1. CDR3 size: 17 residues. J lost 5 bases, V lost 5 bases, and 13 bases had no gene match. Germline lookup yields CDR1 LNHDA and CDR2 SQIVND (reference sequence). CDR3 sequence: CASSVDSGTGGWTEAFF. The CDR3 nucleotides read TGTGCCAGTAGTGTTGACTCCGGGACAGGGGGGTGGACTGAAGCTTTCTTT. The full variable domain, completed using reference TRBV19 and TRBJ1-1, is DGGITQSPKYLFRKEGQNVTLSCEQNLNHDAMYWYRQDPGQGLRLIYYSQIVNDFQKGDIAEGYSVSREKKESFPLTVTSAQKNPTAFYLCASSVDSGTGGWTEAFFGQGTRLTVV.

This chain uses TRBV9 with TRBJ1-2, with 7 bases lining up with TRBD1. The CDR3 totals 18 residues. Looked up from germline, CDR1 is SGDLS and CDR2 is YYNGEE. With 4 bases clipped from V and 4 bases from J, the junction kept 19 bases outside the gene matches. The CDR3 protein is CASSSAGTDISSGYGYTF. CDR3 sequence (DNA): TGTGCCAGCAGCTCCGCCGGGACAGACATATCTTCTGGCTATGGCTACACCTTC. Using reference TRBV9 and TRBJ1-2 for the parts outside the CDR3, the full variable domain is DSGVTQTPKHLITATGQRVTLRCSPRSGDLSVYWYQQSLDQGLQFLIQYYNGEERAKGNILERFSAQQFPDLHSELNLSSLELGDSALYFCASSSAGTDISSGYGYTFGSGTRLTVV.

The chain uses TRBV5-4 and TRBJ2-3, with D possibly TRBD2 on 5 matching bases. CDR1 is SGHNT, CDR2 YYREEE, per germline (reference sequence). This CDR3 is 15 amino acids long. The ends were cut back, 2 bases at V and 2 bases at J, with 12 bases in the middle. The CDR3 loop reads CASSFPGLTTDTQYF. The CDR3 DNA reads as TGTGCCAGCAGCTTCCCCGGACTCACCACAGATACGCAGTATTTT.

V and J are TRBV29-1 and TRBJ2-1; 8 bases agree with TRBD1. V shed 6 bases and J 8 bases; nucleotides not matched to a gene: 15. Germline values: CDR1 SQVTM, CDR2 ANQGSEA. The CDR3 consists of 15 residues. The CDR3 nucleotides read TGCAGCGTCGCCCATCAGGGGGCGAGCTCTGATGAGCAGTTCTTC. It translates to CSVAHQGASSDEQFF.

The chain carries TRBV2 and TRBJ2-3; a weak D match, TRBD1 (6 bases). The germline gives CDR1 SNHLY, CDR2 FYNNEI. The CDR3 contains 16 residues. Trimming pared 8 bases from V and 4 bases from J, leaving 22 bases between. The CDR3 bases are TGTGCCAGCGGCTGGACAGATTTTCGCGTGTCAGATACGCAGTATTTT. The encoded protein is CASGWTDFRVSDTQYF.

V and J are TRBV4-1 and TRBJ2-1, with 7 bases identical to TRBD2. This CDR3 is 14 amino acids long. Germline CDR1 and CDR2: MGHRA and YSYEKL. The J segment lost 5 bases and the V segment lost 1 base, leaving 2 bases of the junction unmatched. The CDR3 loop reads CASSQGLADNEQFF. Here the CDR3 DNA reads TGCGCCAGCAGCCAAGGACTAGCCGACAATGAGCAGTTCTTC.

The rearrangement joins TRBV29-1 to TRBJ1-2; 8 nucleotides agree with TRBD1. The CDR3 length is 11 residues. J lost 8 bases, V lost 3 bases, and 2 bases had no gene match. Germline CDR1 SQVTM, CDR2 ANQGSEA. The CDR3 loop reads CSVDRDRGYTF. The DNA of the CDR3 is TGCAGCGTTGACCGGGACAGGGGCTACACCTTC.

The chain couples TRBV7-3 to TRBJ1-1; no definite D call. From germline, CDR1 is SGHTA and CDR2 FQGTGA. Trimming shortened V by 3 bases and J by 4 bases, and 12 bases separated the two germline ends. The CDR3 loop spans 14 amino acids. This chain's CDR3 is CASSFQVSSTEAFF. In nucleotides, the CDR3 is TGTGCCAGCAGCTTTCAGGTTTCCAGCACTGAAGCTTTCTTT.